The source of this T cell receptor beta chain is a study of cytomegalovirus exposure and HLA in healthy donors. The ends lost 2 bases at V and 5 bases at J; junction bases unmatched: 8. This CDR3 has 15 amino acids. Germline assignment: CDR1 SGHKS and CDR2 YYEKEE (reference sequence). As for the donors, each was a healthy bone marrow donor. The PCR made use of 60 Vbeta and 13 Jbeta primers. Methods used by the authors: Unique TCR beta chains numbered about 79 million in a later analysis, with around 12 million shared. The repertoire was sequenced with immunoSEQ multiplex PCR; TCRdb's copy has only in-frame clones and lacks some. For V, J and clone size, that table is used; D and trimming come from the DNA. The sample lists over 150,000 clones; more than 60% were seen once.

This TCR was recovered from a male donor in good health and CMV-seronegative. The sequencing input was PBMCs. V usage is TRBV5-5 and J usage is TRBJ2-7; 9 bases fit TRBD2. The CDR3 reads CASSFSSGISHEQYF. The DNA for the CDR3 is TGTGCCAGCAGCTTCTCTAGCGGGATATCCCACGAGCAGTACTTC.